The 15 T cell receptor beta chains listed next were all sequenced from one sample in a study of T cells after posttransplantation cyclophosphamide. Profiled with immunoSEQ multiplex PCR; TCRdb holds only in-frame clones, not every one. The sample contains 35,000 to 40,000 clones, none of them singletons. The material sequenced was PBMCs. The receptor set was obtained from a man aged 25 to 45 in good health and a related stem cell transplant donor.

This clone was counted at least ten times. This chain links TRBV6-2 or TRBV6-3 with TRBJ2-5; no clear D. V lost 2 bases, J lost 9 bases, and 16 bases lay in between. The CDR3 sequence is 14 residues long. Per the germline V gene, CDR1 is MNHEY and CDR2 is SVGEGT. CDR3 bases: TGTGCCAGCAGTTACACAACAGCCCAAGGGTCCCAGTACTTC. Amino acids: CASSYTTAQGSQYF.

There are many counts of this clone. The chain recombines TRBV18 with TRBJ2-7, with TRBD1 identical over 7 bases. CDR1 and CDR2 (germline): KGHSH, LQKENI. J gave up 0 bases and V 3 bases, and 8 bases lay outside the gene matches. CDR3 length equals 16 residues. This CDR3 is CASSPTGSKPSYEQYF. The CDR3 DNA reads as TGTGCCAGCTCACCGACAGGGTCAAAGCCCTCCTACGAGCAGTACTTC. The entire variable domain, with the rest obtained from reference TRBV18 and TRBJ2-7, is as follows: NAGVMQNPRHLVRRRGQEARLRCSPMKGHSHVYWYRQLPEEGLKFMVYLQKENIIDESGMPKERFSAEFPKEGPSILRIQQVVRGDSAAYFCASSPTGSKPSYEQYFGPGTRLTVT.

Many counts were recorded for this clone. The chain carries TRBV5-1 and TRBJ1-1; TRBD1 is a possible D gene (6 bases). The germline CDR1 and CDR2 sequences are SGHRS and YFSETQ. The CDR3 is 15 residues long. Trimming cost V 4 bases and J 0 bases, with 13 bases left between them. The CDR3 DNA sequence: TGCGCCAGCAGCGTGGACAGTAGAATGAACACTGAAGCTTTCTTT. It codes for CASSVDSRMNTEAFF.

This clone was recorded many times. The chain has TRBV19 and TRBJ1-5; TRBD1 agrees at 9 bases. From germline, CDR1 is LNHDA and CDR2 SQIVND (reference sequence). This CDR3 is built from 18 residues. The V and J ends lost 5 bases and 2 bases, in that order; junction bases with no gene match: 13. The CDR3, as DNA: TGTGCCAGTAGTCGGATGGGGACAGGGATGTTGGGCAATCAGCCCCAGCATTTT. Protein: CASSRMGTGMLGNQPQHF.

This clone was detected many times. CDR3 nucleotides: TGTGCCAGCAGAAACAGGGATAGCTCCTACGAGCAGTACTTC. This translates into CASRNRDSSYEQYF. This chain connects TRBV6-6 to TRBJ2-7; D is perhaps TRBD1 (6 bases). The V gene lost 6 bases and the J gene lost 0 bases, with 12 bases spanning the gap. The germline V gene encodes CDR1 MNHNY and CDR2 SVGAGI (reference sequence). The CDR3 totals 14 residues.

This clone was counted many times. This chain's CDR3 is CASSLGDRAHGYTF. In nucleotides, the CDR3 is TGCGCCAGCAGCTTGGGAGACAGGGCGCATGGCTACACCTTC. The V call is TRBV5-1, the J call TRBJ1-2, with TRBD1 matching 7 bases. CDR3 length: 14 residues. From germline, CDR1 is SGHRS and CDR2 YFSETQ. J lost 6 bases, V lost 0 bases, and 5 bases had no gene match.

This sequence joins TRBV5-6 and TRBJ2-5; D possibly corresponds to TRBD2 (5 bases). The ends were cut back, 1 base at V and 2 bases at J, with 6 bases in the middle. CDR3 size: 13 residues. Germline loops: CDR1 SGHDT, CDR2 YYEEEE. The CDR3 sequence: CASSLKRQETQYF. DNA for the CDR3: TGTGCCAGCAGCTTGAAGCGGCAAGAGACCCAGTACTTC. Drawing the rest from reference TRBV5-6 and TRBJ2-5, the complete variable domain is DAGVTQSPTHLIKTRGQQVTLRCSPKSGHDTVSWYQQALGQGPQFIFQYYEEEERQRGNFPDRFSGHQFPNYSSELNVNALLLGDSALYLCASSLKRQETQYFGPGTRLLVL.

This clone was seen repeatedly, ten times or more. J is TRBJ1-2 and V is TRBV12-3 or TRBV12-4; D perhaps matches TRBD1 (5 bases). Trimming pared 2 bases from V and 2 bases from J, leaving 9 bases between. The CDR3 is made up of 14 amino acids. CDR3 sequence reads: CASSLSGSNYGYTF. The CDR3 region has the DNA TGTGCCAGCAGTTTATCAGGGAGCAACTATGGCTACACCTTC.

This clone was recorded many times. The CDR3 spells CASRNRAKRIKFF. CDR3 bases: TGTGCCAGCAGAAACAGGGCAAAGAGAATTAAGTTCTTC. This rearrangement joins TRBV7-8 to TRBJ2-1; D might be TRBD1 (6 bases). V lost 6 bases and J 14 bases, leaving 20 bases between the germline ends. Per germline, CDR1 SGHVS and CDR2 FQNEAQ. CDR3 size: 13 residues. The entire variable domain, with the rest obtained from reference TRBV7-8 and TRBJ2-1, is as follows: GAGVSQSPRYKVAKRGQDVALRCDPISGHVSLFWYQQALGQGPEFLTYFQNEAQLDKSGLPSDRFFAERPEGSVSTLKIQRTQQEDSAVYLCASRNRAKRIKFFGPGTRLTVL.

This clone was seen only a few times. The J gene is TRBJ2-3, the V gene TRBV9; 10 bases fit TRBD1. The J segment lost 0 bases and the V segment lost 4 bases, leaving 8 bases of the junction unmatched. CDR3 size: 17 residues. Germline loops: CDR1 SGDLS, CDR2 YYNGEE. The CDR3 DNA reads as TGTGCCAGCAGCCCTCTTGACAGGGGGCGAAGCACAGATACGCAGTATTTT. Translated: CASSPLDRGRSTDTQYF.

This clone has just a few counts. The rearrangement joins TRBV29-1 to TRBJ2-5; possibly TRBD1 for D (5 bases). Trimming left V 7 bases short and J 5 bases short, with 11 bases between. Germline assignment: CDR1 SQVTM and CDR2 ANQGSEA. This CDR3 region has 11 residues. The CDR3 loop reads CSAGPGETQYF. CDR3 sequence (DNA): TGCAGCGCAGGGCCTGGGGAGACCCAGTACTTC. The full variable domain, rest sourced from reference TRBV29-1 and TRBJ2-5, is SAVISQKPSRDICQRGTSLTIQCQVDSQVTMMFWYRQQPGQSLTLIATANQGSEATYESGFVIDKFPISRPNLTFSTLTVSNMSPEDSSIYLCSAGPGETQYFGPGTRLLVL.

This clone was observed at least ten times. This sequence joins TRBV6-1 and TRBJ1-1; a weak D match, TRBD1 (5 bases). Germline loops: CDR1 MNHNS, CDR2 SASEGT. V gave up 7 bases and J gave up 6 bases, with 15 bases separating them. This CDR3 is 13 amino acids long. The CDR3 region has the DNA TGTGCCAGCACGCAGTCCGAGGGGTCTGAAGCTTTCTTT. This sequence encodes CASTQSEGSEAFF.

In this sample, this clone turned up many times. V and J are TRBV10-3 and TRBJ2-5; TRBD2 agrees at 11 bases. The germline gives CDR1 ENHRY, CDR2 SYGVKD. The trim removed 5 bases at V and 3 bases at J, leaving 8 bases unmatched. This CDR3 is 16 amino acids long. CDR3 nucleotides: TGTGCCATCAGTCTCCTCGGGACTAGCGGAGAAGAGACCCAGTACTTC. Protein sequence: CAISLLGTSGEETQYF.

In its sample, this clone was seen many times. This chain links TRBV18 with TRBJ2-1; D is perhaps TRBD2 (5 bases). The CDR3 extends over 17 amino acids. V was shortened by 0 bases and J by 7 bases, with 19 bases between the two germline ends. Germline V lookup: CDR1 KGHSH, CDR2 LQKENI. The CDR3 DNA sequence: TGTGCCAGCTCACCACCGTCTACGGGCAGACTAATAAATGAGCAGTTCTTC. Translation: CASSPPSTGRLINEQFF.

This clone has ten or more counts. The gene calls are TRBV5-1 and TRBJ1-4; unclear D gene. The V end was cut by 1 base, the J end by 13 bases, with 14 bases between. The CDR3 sequence is 13 residues long. Germline CDR1 and CDR2: SGHRS and YFSETQ. In DNA, the CDR3 is TGCGCCAGCAGCTTGATACCCAGAAGTCGACTGTTTTTT. It codes for CASSLIPRSRLFF.